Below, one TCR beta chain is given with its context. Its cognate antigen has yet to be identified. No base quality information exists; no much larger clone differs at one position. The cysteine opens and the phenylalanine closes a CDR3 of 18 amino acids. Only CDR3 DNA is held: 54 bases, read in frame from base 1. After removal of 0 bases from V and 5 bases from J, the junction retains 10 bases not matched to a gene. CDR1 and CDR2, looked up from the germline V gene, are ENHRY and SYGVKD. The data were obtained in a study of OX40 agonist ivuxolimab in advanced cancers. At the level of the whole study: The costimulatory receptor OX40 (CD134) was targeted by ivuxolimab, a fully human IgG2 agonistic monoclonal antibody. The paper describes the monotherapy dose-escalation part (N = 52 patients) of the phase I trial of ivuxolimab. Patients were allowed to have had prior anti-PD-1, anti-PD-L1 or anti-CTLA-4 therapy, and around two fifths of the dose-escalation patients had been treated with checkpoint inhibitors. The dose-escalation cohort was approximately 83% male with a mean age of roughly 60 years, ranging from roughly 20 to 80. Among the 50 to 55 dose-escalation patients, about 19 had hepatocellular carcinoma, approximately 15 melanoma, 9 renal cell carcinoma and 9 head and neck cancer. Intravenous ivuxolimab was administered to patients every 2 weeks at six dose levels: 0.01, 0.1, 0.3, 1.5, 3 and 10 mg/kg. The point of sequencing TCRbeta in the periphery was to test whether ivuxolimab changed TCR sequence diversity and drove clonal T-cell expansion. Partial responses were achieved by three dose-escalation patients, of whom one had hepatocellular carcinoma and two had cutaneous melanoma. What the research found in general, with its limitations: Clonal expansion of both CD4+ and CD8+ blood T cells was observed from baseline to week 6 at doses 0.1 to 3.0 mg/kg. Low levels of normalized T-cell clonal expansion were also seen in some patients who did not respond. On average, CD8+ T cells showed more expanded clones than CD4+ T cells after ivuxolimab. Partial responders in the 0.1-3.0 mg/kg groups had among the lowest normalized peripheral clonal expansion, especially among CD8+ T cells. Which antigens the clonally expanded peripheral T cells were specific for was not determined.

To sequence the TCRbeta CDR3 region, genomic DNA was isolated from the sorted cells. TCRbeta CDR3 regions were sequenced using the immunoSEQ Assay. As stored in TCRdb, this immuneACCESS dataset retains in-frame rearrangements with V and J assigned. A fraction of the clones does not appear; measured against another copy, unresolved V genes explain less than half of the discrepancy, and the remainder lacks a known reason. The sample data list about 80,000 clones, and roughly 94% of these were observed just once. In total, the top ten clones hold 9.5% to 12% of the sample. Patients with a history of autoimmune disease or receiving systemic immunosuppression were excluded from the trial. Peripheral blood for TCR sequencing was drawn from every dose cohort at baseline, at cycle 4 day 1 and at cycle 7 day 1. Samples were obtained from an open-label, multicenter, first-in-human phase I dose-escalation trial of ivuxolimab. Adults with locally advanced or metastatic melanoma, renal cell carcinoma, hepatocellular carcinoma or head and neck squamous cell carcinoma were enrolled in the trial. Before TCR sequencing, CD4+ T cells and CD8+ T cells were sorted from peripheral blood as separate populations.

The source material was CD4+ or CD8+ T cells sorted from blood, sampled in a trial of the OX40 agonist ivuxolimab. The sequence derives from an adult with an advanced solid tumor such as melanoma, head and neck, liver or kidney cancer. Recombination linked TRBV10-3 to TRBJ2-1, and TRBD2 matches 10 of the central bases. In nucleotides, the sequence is TGTGCCATCAGTGAGTCCCTAGCGGGGGACCTTAGGAACAATGAGCAGTTCTTC. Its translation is CAISESLAGDLRNNEQFF.